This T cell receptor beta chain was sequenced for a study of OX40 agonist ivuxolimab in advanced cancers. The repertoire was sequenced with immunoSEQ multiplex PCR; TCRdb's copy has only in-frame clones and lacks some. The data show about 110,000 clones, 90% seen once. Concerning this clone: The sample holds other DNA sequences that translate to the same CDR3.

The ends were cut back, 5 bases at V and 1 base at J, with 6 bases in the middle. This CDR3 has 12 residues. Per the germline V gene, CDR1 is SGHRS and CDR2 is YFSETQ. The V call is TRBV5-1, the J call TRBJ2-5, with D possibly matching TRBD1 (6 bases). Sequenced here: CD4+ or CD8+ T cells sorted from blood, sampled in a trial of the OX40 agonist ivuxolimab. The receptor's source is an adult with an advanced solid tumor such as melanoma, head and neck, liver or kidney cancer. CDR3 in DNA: TGCGCCAGCAGGGACAGCCAAGAGACCCAGTACTTC. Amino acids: CASRDSQETQYF. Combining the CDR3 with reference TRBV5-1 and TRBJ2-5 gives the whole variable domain KAGVTQTPRYLIKTRGQQVTLSCSPISGHRSVSWYQQTPGQGLQFLFEYFSETQRNKGNFPGRFSGRQFSNSRSEMNVSTLELGDSALYLCASRDSQETQYFGPGTRLLVL.